This T cell receptor beta chain originates from a study of OX40 agonist ivuxolimab in advanced cancers. Overall study results and limits: Expanded clones were, on average, more numerous among CD8+ T cells than CD4+.

At baseline, cycle 4 day 1, and cycle 7 day 1, blood was sampled. TCRdb keeps only in-frame clones here, not all; method: immunoSEQ multiplex PCR. Among roughly 26,000 clones listed, about nine tenths were seen once. Notes on this clone: Its matching antigen is unknown.

The V end was cut by 6 bases, the J end by 4 bases, with 15 bases between. Germline CDR1 and CDR2: MNHEY and SVGAGI. The length of the CDR3 is 14 residues. This material consisted of CD4+ or CD8+ T cells sorted from blood, taken in a trial of the OX40 agonist ivuxolimab. This sequence joins TRBV6-5 and TRBJ1-1; tentatively, D is TRBD1 (5 bases). This sequence was found in an adult with an advanced solid tumor such as melanoma, head and neck, liver or kidney cancer. CDR3 sequence (DNA): TGTGCCAGCAGCCAGGGCGTCGGGGGCACTGAAGCTTTCTTT. Translated, it gives CASSQGVGGTEAFF.